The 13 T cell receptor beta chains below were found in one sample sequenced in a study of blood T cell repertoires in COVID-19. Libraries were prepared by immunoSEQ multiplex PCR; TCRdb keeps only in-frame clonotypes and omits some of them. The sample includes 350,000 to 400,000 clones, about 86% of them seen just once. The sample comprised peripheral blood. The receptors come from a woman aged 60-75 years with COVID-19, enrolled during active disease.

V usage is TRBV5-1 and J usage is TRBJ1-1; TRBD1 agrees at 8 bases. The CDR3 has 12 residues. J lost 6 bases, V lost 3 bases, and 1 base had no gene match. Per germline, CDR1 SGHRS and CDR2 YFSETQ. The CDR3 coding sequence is TGCGCCAGCAGCTGGACAGGGTCTGAAGCTTTCTTT. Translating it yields CASSWTGSEAFF.

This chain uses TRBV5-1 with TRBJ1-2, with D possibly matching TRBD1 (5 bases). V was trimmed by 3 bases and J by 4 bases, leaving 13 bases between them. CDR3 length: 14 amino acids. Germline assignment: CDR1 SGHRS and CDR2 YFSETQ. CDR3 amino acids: CASSSQGGPYGYTF. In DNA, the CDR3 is TGCGCCAGCAGCTCCCAGGGAGGGCCCTATGGCTACACCTTC. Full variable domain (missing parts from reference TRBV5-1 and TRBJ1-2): KAGVTQTPRYLIKTRGQQVTLSCSPISGHRSVSWYQQTPGQGLQFLFEYFSETQRNKGNFPGRFSGRQFSNSRSEMNVSTLELGDSALYLCASSSQGGPYGYTFGSGTRLTVV.

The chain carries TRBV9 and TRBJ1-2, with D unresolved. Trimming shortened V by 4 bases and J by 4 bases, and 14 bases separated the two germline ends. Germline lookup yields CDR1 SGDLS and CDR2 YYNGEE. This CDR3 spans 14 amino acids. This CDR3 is CASSRREVVYGYTF. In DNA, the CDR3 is TGTGCCAGCAGCCGCCGGGAGGTTGTCTATGGCTACACCTTC.

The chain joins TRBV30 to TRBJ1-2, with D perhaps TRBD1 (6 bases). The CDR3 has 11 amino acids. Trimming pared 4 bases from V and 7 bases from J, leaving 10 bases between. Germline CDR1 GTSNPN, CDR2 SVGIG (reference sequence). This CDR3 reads CAWTRGAGYTF. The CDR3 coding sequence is TGTGCCTGGACCCGGGGGGCTGGCTACACCTTC.

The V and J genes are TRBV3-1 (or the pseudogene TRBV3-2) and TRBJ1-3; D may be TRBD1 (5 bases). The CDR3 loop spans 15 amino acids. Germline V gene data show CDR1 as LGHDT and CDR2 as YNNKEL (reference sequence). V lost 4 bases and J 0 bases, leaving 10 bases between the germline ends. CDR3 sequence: CASSPSGGSGNTIYF. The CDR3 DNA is TGTGCCAGCAGCCCCAGCGGGGGCTCTGGAAACACCATATATTTT.

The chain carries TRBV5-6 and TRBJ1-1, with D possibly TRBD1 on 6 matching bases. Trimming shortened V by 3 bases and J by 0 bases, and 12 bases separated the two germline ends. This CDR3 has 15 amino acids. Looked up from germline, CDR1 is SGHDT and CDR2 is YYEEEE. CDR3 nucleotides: TGTGCCAGCAGCTCCCTACAGGGATTGAACACTGAAGCTTTCTTT. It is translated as CASSSLQGLNTEAFF. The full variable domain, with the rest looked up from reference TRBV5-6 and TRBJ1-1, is DAGVTQSPTHLIKTRGQQVTLRCSPKSGHDTVSWYQQALGQGPQFIFQYYEEEERQRGNFPDRFSGHQFPNYSSELNVNALLLGDSALYLCASSSLQGLNTEAFFGQGTRLTVV.

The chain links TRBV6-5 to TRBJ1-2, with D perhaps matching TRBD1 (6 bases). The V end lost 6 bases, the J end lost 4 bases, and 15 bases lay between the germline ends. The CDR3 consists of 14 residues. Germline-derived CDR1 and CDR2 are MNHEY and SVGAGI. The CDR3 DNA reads TGTGCCAGCAGCGGACAGTTGGACGGCTATGGCTACACCTTC. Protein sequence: CASSGQLDGYGYTF.

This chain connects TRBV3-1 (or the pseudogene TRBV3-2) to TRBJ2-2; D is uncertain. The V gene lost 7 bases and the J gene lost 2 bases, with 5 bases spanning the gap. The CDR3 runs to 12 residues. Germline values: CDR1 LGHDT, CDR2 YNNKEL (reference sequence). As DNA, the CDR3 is TGTGCCAGCACTAAAAACACCGGGGAGCTGTTTTTT. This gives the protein CASTKNTGELFF.

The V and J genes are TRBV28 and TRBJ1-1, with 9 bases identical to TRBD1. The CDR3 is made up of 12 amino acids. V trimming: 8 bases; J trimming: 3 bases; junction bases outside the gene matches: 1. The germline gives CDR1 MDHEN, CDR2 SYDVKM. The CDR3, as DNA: TGTGCCAGCCGGACAGGGGACACTGAAGCTTTCTTT. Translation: CASRTGDTEAFF.

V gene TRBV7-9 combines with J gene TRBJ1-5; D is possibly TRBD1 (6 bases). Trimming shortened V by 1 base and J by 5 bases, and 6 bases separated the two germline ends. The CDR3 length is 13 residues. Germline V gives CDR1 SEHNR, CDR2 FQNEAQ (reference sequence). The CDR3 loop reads CASSLEGDQPQHF. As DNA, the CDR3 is TGTGCCAGCAGCTTAGAGGGGGATCAGCCCCAGCATTTT.

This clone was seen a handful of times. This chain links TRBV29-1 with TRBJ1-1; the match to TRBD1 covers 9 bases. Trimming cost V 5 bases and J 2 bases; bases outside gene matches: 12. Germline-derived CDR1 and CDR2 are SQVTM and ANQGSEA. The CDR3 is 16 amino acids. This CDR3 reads CSVNLPGQGFNTEAFF. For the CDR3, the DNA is TGCAGCGTTAATCTTCCGGGACAGGGCTTTAACACTGAAGCTTTCTTT.

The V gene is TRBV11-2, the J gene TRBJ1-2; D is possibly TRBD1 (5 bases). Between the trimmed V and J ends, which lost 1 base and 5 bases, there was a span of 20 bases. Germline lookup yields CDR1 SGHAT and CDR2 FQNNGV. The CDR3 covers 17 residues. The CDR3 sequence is CASSLALEQGVRYGYTF. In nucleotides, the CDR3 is TGTGCCAGCAGCTTAGCGTTAGAGCAGGGCGTTCGGTATGGCTACACCTTC.

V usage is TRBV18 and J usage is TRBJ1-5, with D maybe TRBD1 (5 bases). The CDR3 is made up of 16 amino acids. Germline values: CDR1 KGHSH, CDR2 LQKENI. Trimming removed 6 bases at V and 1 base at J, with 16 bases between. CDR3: CASSKQATNSNQPQHF. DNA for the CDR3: TGTGCCAGCTCCAAACAGGCCACAAACAGCAATCAGCCCCAGCATTTT.